This T cell receptor beta chain was recovered during a study of T cells of healthy individuals. Germline V gene sequence: CDR1 SGHAT, CDR2 FQDESV (reference sequence). V was trimmed by 5 bases and J by 14 bases, leaving 14 bases between them. This CDR3 spans 11 amino acids. The sample holds a few counts of this clonotype. TCRdb re-derived calls from the 5' RACE reads in MiXCR, one entry per CDR3 protein. Altogether approximately 100,000 distinct CDR3 sequences are present, 17% being singletons, with the ten largest covering roughly 6.1%. The TCR sequence derives from a human donor in good health. The chain couples TRBV11-1 to TRBJ2-3; D assignment may be TRBD1 or TRBD2 (5 bases each). Here the CDR3 DNA reads TGTGCCAGCAGCCAAGGGACGTATCTGTATTTT. Translated, it gives CASSQGTYLYF.